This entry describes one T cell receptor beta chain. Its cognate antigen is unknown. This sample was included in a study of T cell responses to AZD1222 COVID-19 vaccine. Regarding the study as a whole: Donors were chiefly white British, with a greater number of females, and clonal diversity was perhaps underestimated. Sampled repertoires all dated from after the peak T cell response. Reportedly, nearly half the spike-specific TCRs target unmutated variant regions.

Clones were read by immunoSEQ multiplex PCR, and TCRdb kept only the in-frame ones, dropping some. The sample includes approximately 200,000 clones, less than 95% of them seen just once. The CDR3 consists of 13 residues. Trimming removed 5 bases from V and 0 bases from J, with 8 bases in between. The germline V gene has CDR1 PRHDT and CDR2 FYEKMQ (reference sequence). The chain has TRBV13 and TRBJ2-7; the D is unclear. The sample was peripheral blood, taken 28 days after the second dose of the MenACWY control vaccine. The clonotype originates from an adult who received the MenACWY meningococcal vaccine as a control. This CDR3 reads CASSPSPSYEQYF. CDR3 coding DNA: TGTGCCAGCAGCCCTTCCCCCTCCTACGAGCAGTACTTC.